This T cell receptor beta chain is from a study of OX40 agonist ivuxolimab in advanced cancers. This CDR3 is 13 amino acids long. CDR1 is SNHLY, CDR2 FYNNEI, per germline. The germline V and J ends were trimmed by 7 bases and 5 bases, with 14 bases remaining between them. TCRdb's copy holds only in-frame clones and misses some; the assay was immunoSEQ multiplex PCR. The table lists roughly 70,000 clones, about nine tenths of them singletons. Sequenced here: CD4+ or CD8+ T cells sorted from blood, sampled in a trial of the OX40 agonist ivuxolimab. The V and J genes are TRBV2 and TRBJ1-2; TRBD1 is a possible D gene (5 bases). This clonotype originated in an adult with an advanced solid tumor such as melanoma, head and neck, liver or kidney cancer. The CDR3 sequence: CASMVRGLYGYTF. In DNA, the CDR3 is TGTGCCAGCATGGTTAGGGGTTTGTATGGCTACACCTTC. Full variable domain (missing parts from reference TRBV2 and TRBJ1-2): EPEVTQTPSHQVTQMGQEVILRCVPISNHLYFYWYRQILGQKVEFLVSFYNNEISEKSEIFDDQFSVERPDGSNFTLKIRSTKLEDSAMYFCASMVRGLYGYTFGSGTRLTVV.